This TCR beta chain derives from a study of cytomegalovirus exposure and HLA in healthy donors. General observations from the study: TCR beta chains associated with HLA were, in a later analysis, more clonally expanded than equally common others. HLA alleles showed associations with 16,951 TCR beta sequences in a later analysis, at a 0.05 false discovery rate. In a later analysis, parvovirus B19, influenza, CMV and Epstein-Barr virus appeared linked to several top co-occurrence clusters. In a later analysis, TCR beta V- and J-gene trimming was associated with a missense DCLRE1C variant.

The PCR contained 60 Vbeta and 13 Jbeta primers. The method was immunoSEQ multiplex PCR; TCRdb's version includes in-frame clones alone and lacks a portion of them. The sample lists some 94,000 clones, approximately 71% occurring once. The length of the CDR3 is 15 residues. The ends were cut back, 3 bases at V and 6 bases at J, with 16 bases in the middle. Germline V gene lookup returns CDR1 MDHEN and CDR2 SYDVKM. Note on this clone: Antigen specificity is unknown.

The sequenced material came from PBMCs. This rearrangement joins TRBV28 to TRBJ2-3, with D possibly TRBD1 on 7 matching bases. The sequence was collected from a man aged 45-65 years in good health and CMV-seronegative. CDR3 in DNA: TGTGCCAGCAGTTTGGGGCAGGGGGAGGTTGATACGCAGTATTTT. Translation: CASSLGQGEVDTQYF.